A few counts support the clone carrying this T cell receptor (beta chain). Its specificity is not known. The source of the sample is a study of HIV-infected children after antiretroviral therapy interruption. Study context: Most participating children were previously exposed to EBV and CMV. Interruption-arm samples span weeks 0, 12, interruption end (24 or 48), and about 3 years post-study. Whole-study results and caveats: By the end of treatment interruption, naive CD4+ clonality (Gini) increased. Naive CD4+ CDR3 sharing between time points fell after interruption began.

A 3' RACE protocol on RNA, with unique molecular identifiers, produced the TCR library. TCRdb reprocessed the 3' RACE reads with MiXCR, giving one entry per CDR3 protein. The repertoire holds about 89,000 distinct CDR3 sequences, with about 6.9% as singletons. V dropped 7 bases and J dropped 0; count of bases not matched to a gene: 9. Germline CDR1 reads MRHNA; CDR2 reads SNTAGT. The CDR3 extends over 15 amino acids. Indicated treatment: PENTA 11 planned treatment interruption arm or continuous ART arm. The sequence derives from a pool of human donors with HIV. Here the sequenced sample was CD45RA+ CD4+ T cells from PBMCs, pooled from several time points, taken from a donor given antiretroviral therapy, either interrupted or continuous. Subset meaning: naive CD4+ CD45RA+ CD45RO- T cells. The rearrangement links TRBV6-4 to TRBJ2-7; TRBD2 matches at 7 bases. CDR3: CASKEEASGSYEQYF. CDR3 bases: TGTGCCAGCAAAGAAGAGGCTAGCGGCTCCTACGAGCAGTACTTC.